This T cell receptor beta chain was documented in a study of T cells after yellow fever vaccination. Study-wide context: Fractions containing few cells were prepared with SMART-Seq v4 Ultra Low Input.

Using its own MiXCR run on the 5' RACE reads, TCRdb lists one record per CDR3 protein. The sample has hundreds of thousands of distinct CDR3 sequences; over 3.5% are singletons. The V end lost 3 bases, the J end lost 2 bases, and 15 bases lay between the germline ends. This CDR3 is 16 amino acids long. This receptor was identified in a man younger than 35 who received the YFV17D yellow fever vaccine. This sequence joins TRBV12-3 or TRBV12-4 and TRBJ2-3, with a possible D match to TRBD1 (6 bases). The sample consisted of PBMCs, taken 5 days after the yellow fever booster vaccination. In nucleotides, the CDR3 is TGTGCCAGCAGTTTTGAGACAGGAGATCTCACAGATACGCAGTATTTT. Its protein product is CASSFETGDLTDTQYF.